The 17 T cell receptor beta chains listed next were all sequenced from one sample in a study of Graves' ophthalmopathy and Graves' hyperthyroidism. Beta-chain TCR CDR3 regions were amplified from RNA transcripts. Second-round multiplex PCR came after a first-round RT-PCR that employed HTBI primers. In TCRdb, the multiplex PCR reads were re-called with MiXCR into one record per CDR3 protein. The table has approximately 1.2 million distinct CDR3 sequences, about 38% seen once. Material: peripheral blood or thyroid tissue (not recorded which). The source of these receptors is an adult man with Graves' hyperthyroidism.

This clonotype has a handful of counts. CDR3 sequence reads: CASSTWGGEQFF. As DNA, the CDR3 is TGTGCCAGCAGTACCTGGGGGGGGGAGCAGTTCTTC. The chain links TRBV25-1 to TRBJ2-1; 7 bases line up with TRBD2. Per the germline V gene, CDR1 is MGHDK and CDR2 is SYGVNS. V shed 5 bases, J shed 10 bases, and the junction held 5 bases outside the gene matches. This CDR3 region has 12 residues.

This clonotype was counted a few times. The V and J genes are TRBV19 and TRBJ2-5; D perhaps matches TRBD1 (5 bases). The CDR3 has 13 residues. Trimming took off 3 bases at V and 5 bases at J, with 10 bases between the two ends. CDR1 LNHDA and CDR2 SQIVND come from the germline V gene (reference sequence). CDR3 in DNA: TGTGCCAGTAGTATTCAGGGATGGGAGACCCAGTACTTC. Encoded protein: CASSIQGWETQYF.

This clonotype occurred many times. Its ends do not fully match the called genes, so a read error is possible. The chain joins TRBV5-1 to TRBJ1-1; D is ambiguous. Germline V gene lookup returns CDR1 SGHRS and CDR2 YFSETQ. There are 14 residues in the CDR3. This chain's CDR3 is CASSLVSANTEAFF. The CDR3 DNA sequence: TGTGCCAGCAGCTTAGTATCGGCGAACACTGAAGCTTTCTTT.

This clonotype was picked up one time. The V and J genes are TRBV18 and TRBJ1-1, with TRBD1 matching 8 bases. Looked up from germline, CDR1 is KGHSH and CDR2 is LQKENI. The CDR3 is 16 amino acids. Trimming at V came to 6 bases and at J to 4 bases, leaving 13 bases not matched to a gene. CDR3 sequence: CASSPGQGSFGTEAFF. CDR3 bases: TGTGCCAGCTCCCCTGGACAGGGCAGTTTCGGCACTGAAGCTTTCTTT.

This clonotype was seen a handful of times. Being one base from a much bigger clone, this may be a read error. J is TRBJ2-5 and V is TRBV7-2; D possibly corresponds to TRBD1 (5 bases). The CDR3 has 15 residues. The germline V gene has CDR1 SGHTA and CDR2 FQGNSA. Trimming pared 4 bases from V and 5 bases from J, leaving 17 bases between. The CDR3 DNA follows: TGTGCCAGCAGCTCCCCAGGCAGGGAAAGGGAGACCCAGTACTTC. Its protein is CASSSPGRERETQYF.

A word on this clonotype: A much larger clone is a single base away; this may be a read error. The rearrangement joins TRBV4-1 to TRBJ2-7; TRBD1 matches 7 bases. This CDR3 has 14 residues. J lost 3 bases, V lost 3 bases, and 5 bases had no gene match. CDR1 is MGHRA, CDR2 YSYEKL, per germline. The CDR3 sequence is CASSQQQGFYEQYF. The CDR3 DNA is TGCGCCAGCAGCCAGCAACAGGGGTTCTACGAGCAGTACTTC.

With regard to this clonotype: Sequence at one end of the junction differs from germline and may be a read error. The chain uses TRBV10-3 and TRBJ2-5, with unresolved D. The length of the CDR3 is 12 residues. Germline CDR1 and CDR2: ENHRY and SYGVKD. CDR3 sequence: CASSSAEETQYF. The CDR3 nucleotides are TGTGCCAGCAGTTCCGCTGAAGAGACCCAGTACTTC.

The CDR3 nucleotides are TGTGCCAGCAGCCCAACGAGGGTTAGCTCGACCTACGAGCAGTACTTC. It yields the protein CASSPTRVSSTYEQYF. V and J are TRBV4-2 and TRBJ2-7, with TRBD2 as a possible D gene (5 bases). This CDR3 has 16 residues. V was cut by 4 bases and J by 2 bases, with 18 bases left in between. Germline V lookup: CDR1 LGHNA, CDR2 YNFKEQ.

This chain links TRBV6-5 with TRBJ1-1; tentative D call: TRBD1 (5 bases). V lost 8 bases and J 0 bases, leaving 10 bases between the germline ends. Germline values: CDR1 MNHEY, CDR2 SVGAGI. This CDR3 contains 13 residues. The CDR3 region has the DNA TGTGCCAGCGAAGGGGCGATGAACACTGAAGCTTTCTTT. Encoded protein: CASEGAMNTEAFF.

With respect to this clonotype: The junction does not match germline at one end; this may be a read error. CDR3 bases: TGTGCCAGCGAGGGGGAGAACACCGGGGAGCTGTCTTGG. Encoded protein: CASEGENTGELSW. The chain couples TRBV5-4 to TRBJ2-2; possible D gene TRBD1, 6 bases. This CDR3 is built from 13 residues. Germline CDR1 reads SGHNT; CDR2 reads YYREEE (reference sequence).

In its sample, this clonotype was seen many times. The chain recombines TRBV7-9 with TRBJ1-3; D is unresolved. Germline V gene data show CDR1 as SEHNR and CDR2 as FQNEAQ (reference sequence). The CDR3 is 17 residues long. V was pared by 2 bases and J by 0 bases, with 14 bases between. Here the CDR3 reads CASSLQTTYGSGNTIYF. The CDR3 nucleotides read TGTGCCAGCAGCTTACAGACAACGTACGGCTCTGGAAACACCATATATTTT.

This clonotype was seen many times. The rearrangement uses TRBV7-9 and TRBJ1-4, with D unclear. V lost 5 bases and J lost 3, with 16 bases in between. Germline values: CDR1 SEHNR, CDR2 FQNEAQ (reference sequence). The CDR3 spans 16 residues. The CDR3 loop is CASSERAAAANEKLFF. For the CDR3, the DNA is TGTGCCAGCAGCGAAAGGGCCGCAGCAGCTAATGAAAAACTGTTTTTT.

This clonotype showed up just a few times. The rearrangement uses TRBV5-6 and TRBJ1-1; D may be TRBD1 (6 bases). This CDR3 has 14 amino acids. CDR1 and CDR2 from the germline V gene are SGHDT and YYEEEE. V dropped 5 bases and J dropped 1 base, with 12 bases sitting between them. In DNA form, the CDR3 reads TGTGCCAGCAGTTACGGGACACCGAACACTGAAGCTTTCTTT. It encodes CASSYGTPNTEAFF. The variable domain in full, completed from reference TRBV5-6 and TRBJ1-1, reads DAGVTQSPTHLIKTRGQQVTLRCSPKSGHDTVSWYQQALGQGPQFIFQYYEEEERQRGNFPDRFSGHQFPNYSSELNVNALLLGDSALYLCASSYGTPNTEAFFGQGTRLTVV.

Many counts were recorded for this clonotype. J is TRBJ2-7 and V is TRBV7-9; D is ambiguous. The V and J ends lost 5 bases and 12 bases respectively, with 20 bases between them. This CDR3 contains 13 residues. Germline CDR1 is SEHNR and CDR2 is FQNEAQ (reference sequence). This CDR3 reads CASSSEGAVSPYF. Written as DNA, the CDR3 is TGTGCCAGCAGCAGCGAAGGCGCGGTCAGTCCGTACTTC.

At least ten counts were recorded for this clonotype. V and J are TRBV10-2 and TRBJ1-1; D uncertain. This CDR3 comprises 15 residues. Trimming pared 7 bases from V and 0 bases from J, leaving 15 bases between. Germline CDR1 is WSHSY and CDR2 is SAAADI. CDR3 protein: CASMRHINMNTEAFF. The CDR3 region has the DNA TGCGCCAGCATGAGACACATAAACATGAACACTGAAGCTTTCTTT.

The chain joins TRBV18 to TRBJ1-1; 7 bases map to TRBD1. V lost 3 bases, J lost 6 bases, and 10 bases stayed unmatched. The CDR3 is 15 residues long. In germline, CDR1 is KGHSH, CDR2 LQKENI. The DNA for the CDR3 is TGTGCCAGCTCACCTCTCGACAGGGTAACCGCTGAAGCTTTCTTT. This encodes CASSPLDRVTAEAFF.

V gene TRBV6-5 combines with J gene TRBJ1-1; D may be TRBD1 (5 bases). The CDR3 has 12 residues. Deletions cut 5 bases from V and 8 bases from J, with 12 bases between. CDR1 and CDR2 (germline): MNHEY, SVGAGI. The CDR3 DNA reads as TGTGCCAGCAGTGACGACAGTTGGGAAGCTTTCTTT. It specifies CASSDDSWEAFF.